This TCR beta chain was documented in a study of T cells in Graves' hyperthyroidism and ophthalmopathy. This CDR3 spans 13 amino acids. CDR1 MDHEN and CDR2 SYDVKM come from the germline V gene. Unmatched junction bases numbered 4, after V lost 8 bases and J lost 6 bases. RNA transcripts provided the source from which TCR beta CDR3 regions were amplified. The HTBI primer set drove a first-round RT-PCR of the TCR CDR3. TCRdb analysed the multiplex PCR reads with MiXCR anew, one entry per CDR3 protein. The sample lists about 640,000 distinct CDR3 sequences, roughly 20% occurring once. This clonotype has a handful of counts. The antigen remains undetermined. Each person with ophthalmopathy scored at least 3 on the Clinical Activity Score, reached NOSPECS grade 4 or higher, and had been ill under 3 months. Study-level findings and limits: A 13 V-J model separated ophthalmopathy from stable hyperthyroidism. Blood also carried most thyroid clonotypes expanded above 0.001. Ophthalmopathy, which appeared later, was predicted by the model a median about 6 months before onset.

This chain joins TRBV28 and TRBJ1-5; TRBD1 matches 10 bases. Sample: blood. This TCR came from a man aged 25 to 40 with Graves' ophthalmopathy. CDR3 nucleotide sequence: TGTGCCAGCCGGACAGGGGGGAGTCAGCCCCAGCATTTT. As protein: CASRTGGSQPQHF.